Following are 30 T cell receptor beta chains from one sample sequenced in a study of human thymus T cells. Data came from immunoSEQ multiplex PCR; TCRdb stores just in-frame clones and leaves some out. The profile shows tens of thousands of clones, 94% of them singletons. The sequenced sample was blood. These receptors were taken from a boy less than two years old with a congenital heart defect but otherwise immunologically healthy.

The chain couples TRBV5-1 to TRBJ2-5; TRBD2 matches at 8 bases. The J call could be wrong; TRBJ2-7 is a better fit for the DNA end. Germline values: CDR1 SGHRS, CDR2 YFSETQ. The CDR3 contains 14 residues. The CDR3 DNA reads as TGCGCCAGCAGCTTGATAGCGGGGTCCTACGAGCAGTACTTC. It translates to CASSLIAGSYEQYF.

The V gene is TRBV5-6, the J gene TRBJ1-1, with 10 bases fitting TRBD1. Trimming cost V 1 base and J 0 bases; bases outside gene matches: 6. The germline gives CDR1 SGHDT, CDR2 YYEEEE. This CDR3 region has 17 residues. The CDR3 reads CASSLTPTGGMNTEAFF. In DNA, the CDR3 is TGTGCCAGCAGCTTGACCCCGACAGGGGGCATGAACACTGAAGCTTTCTTT.

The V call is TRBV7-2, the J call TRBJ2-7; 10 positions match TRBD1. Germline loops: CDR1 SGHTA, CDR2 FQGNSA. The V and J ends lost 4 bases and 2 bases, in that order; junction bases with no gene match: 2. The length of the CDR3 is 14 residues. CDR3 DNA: TGTGCCAGCAGCTCCGGGACAGGGGCCTACGAGCAGTACTTC. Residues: CASSSGTGAYEQYF.

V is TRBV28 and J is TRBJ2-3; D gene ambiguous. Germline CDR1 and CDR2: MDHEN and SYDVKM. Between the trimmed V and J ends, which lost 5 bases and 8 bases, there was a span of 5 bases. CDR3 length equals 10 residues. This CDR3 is CASSASTQYF. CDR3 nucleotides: TGTGCCAGCAGTGCAAGTACGCAGTATTTT.

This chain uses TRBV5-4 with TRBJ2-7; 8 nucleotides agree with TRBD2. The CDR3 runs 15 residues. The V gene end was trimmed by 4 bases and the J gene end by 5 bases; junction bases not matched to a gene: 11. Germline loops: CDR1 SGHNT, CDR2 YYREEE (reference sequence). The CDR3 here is CASSEGLAGGNEQYF. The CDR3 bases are TGTGCCAGCAGCGAAGGGCTAGCGGGTGGAAACGAGCAGTACTTC.

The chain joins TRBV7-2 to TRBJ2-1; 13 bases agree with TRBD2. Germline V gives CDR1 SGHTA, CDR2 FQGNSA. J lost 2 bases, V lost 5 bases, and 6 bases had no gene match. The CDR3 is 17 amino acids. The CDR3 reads CASSPRLAGGPYNEQFF. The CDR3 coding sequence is TGTGCCAGCAGCCCCCGACTAGCGGGGGGCCCCTACAATGAGCAGTTCTTC.

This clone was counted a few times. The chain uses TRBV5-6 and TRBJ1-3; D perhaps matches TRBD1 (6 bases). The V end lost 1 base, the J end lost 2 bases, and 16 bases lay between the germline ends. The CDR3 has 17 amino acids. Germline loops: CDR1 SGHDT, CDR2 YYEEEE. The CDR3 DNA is TGTGCCAGCAGCTTGACCACAGGGCAACAAGCTGGAAACACCATATATTTT. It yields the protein CASSLTTGQQAGNTIYF.

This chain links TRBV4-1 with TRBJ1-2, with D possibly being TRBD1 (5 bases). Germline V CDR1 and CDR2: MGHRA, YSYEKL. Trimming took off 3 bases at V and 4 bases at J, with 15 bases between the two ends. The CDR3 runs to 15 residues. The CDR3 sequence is CASSQAGPDIYGYTF. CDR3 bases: TGCGCCAGCAGCCAGGCGGGACCTGATATCTATGGCTACACCTTC.

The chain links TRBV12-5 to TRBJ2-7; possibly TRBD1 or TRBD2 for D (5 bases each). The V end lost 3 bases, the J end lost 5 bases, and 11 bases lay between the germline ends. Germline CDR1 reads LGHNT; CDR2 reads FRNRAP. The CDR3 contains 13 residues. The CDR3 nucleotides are TGTGCTAGTGGTTTAAGAGGGGATGACGAGCAGTACTTC. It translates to CASGLRGDDEQYF.

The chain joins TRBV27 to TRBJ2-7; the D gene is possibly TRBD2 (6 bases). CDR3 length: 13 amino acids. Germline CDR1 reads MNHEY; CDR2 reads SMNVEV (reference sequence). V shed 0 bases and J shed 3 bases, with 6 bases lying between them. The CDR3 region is CASSLSGGYEQYF. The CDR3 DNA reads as TGTGCCAGCAGTTTATCGGGGGGCTACGAGCAGTACTTC.

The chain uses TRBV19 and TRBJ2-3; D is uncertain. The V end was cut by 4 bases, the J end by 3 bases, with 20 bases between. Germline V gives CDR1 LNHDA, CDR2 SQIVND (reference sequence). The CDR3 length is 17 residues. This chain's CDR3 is CASSRAFSPLGTDTQYF. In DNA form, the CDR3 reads TGTGCCAGTAGTAGAGCTTTTAGCCCCTTAGGAACAGATACGCAGTATTTT.

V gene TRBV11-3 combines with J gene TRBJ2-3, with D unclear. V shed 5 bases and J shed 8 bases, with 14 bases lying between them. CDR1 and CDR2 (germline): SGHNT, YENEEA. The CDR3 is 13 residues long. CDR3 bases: TGTGCCAGCAGCGCGAACGCTCGCGGTACGCAGTATTTT. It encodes CASSANARGTQYF. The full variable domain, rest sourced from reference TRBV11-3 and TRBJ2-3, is EAGVVQSPRYKIIEKKQPVAFWCNPISGHNTLYWYLQNLGQGPELLIRYENEEAVDDSQLPKDRFSAERLKGVDSTLKIQPAELGDSAVYLCASSANARGTQYFGPGTRLTVL.

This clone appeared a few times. CDR3 loop: CASSLQGPDTEAFF. CDR3 coding DNA: TGCGCCAGCAGCTTACAGGGGCCAGACACTGAAGCTTTCTTT. This chain joins TRBV5-1 and TRBJ1-1, with 7 bases matching TRBD1. The J segment lost 3 bases and the V segment lost 2 bases, leaving 4 bases of the junction unmatched. CDR1 SGHRS and CDR2 YFSETQ come from the germline V gene. The CDR3 is made up of 14 amino acids.

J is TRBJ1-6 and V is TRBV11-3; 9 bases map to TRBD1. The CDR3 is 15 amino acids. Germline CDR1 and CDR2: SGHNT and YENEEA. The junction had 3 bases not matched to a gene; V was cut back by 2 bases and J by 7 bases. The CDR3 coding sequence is TGTGCCAGCAGCTTAACGGGACAGGGAAATTCACCCCTCCACTTT. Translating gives CASSLTGQGNSPLHF.

The CDR3 DNA sequence: TGTGCCAGCAGTTACGCGTCATCACGGCTTTACGAGCAGTACTTC. Protein sequence: CASSYASSRLYEQYF. This chain uses TRBV6-5 with TRBJ2-7; D is uncertain. The CDR3 runs to 15 residues. Trimming left V 2 bases short and J 4 bases short, with 15 bases between. Germline V gene data show CDR1 as MNHEY and CDR2 as SVGAGI.

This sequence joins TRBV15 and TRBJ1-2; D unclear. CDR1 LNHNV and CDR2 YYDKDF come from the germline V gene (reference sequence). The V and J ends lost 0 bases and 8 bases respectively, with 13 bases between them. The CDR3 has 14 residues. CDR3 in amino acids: CATSRDPGDPGYTF. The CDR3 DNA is TGTGCCACCAGCAGAGATCCGGGAGACCCCGGCTACACCTTC. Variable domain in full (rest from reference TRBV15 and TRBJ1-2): DAMVIQNPRYQVTQFGKPVTLSCSQTLNHNVMYWYQQKSSQAPKLLFHYYDKDFNNEADTPDNFQSRRPNTSFCFLDIRSPGLGDTAMYLCATSRDPGDPGYTFGSGTRLTVV.

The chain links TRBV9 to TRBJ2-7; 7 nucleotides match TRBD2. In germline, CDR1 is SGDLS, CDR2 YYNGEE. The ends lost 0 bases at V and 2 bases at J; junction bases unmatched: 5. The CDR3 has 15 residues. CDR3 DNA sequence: TGTGCCAGCAGCGTAGGAGAGCGGGGTACCTACGAGCAGTACTTC. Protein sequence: CASSVGERGTYEQYF.

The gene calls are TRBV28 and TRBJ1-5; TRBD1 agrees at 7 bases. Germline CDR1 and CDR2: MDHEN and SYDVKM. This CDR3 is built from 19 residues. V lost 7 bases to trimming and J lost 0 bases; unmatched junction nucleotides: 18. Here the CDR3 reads CASTTYAEPGQVSNQPQHF. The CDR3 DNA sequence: TGTGCCAGCACCACTTATGCCGAACCCGGACAGGTTAGCAATCAGCCCCAGCATTTT. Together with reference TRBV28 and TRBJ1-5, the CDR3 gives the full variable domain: DVKVTQSSRYLVKRTGEKVFLECVQDMDHENMFWYRQDPGLGLRLIYFSYDVKMKEKGDIPEGYSVSREKKERFSLILESASTNQTSMYLCASTTYAEPGQVSNQPQHFGDGTRLSIL.

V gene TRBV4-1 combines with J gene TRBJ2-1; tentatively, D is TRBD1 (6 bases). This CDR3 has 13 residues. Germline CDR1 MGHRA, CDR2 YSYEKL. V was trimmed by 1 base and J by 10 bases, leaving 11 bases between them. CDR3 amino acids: CASSQVGAGEQFF. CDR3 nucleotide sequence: TGCGCCAGCAGCCAAGTGGGGGCCGGAGAGCAGTTCTTC.

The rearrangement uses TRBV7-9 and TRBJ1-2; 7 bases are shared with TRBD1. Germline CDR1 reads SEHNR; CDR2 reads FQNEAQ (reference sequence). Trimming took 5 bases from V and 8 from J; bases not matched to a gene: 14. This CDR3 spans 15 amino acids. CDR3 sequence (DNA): TGTGCCAGCAGCCCCATGACAGGGTATGCTTGGGGCTACACCTTC. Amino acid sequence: CASSPMTGYAWGYTF.

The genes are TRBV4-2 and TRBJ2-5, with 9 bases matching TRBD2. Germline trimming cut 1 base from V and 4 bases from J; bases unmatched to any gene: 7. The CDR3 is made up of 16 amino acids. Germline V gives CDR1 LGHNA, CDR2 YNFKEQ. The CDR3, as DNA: TGTGCCAGCAGCCAAGTGGGACTAGCTGCGGGAGAGACCCAGTACTTC. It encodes CASSQVGLAAGETQYF.

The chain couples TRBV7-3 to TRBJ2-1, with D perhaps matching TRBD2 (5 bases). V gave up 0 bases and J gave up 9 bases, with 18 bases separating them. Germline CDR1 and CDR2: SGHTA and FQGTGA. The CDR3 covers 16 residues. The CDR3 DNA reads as TGTGCCAGCAGCTTAACGCATGGTCCCCTAGCTCGTGAGCAGTTCTTC. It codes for CASSLTHGPLAREQFF.

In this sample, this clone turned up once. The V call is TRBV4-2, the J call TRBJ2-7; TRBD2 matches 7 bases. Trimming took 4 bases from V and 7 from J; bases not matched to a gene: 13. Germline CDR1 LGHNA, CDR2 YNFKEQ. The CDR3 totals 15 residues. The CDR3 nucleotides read TGTGCCAGCAGCCGGAGTCGGGGGGTACTCAGGGAGCAGTACTTC. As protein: CASSRSRGVLREQYF.

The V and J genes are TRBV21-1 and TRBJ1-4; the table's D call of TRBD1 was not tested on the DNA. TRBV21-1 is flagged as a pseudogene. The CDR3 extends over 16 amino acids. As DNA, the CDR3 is TGTGCCAGCAGCAAACGAAGACAGGGCACTAATGAAAAACTGTTTTTT. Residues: CASSKRRQGTNEKLFF.

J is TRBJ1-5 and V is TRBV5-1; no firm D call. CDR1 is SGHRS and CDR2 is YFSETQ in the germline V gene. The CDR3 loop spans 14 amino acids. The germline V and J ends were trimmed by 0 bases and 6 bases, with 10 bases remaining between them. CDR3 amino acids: CASSLEPEGQPQHF. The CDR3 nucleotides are TGCGCCAGCAGCTTGGAGCCAGAGGGTCAGCCCCAGCATTTT.

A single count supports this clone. CDR3 sequence reads: CASSLARVGSPLHF. CDR3 DNA: TGTGCCAGCAGCTTGGCAAGGGTTGGGTCACCCCTCCACTTT. The chain recombines TRBV5-6 with TRBJ1-6, with D uncertain. V lost 0 bases and J lost 10, with 11 bases in between. CDR1 SGHDT and CDR2 YYEEEE come from the germline V gene. The CDR3 is 14 residues long.

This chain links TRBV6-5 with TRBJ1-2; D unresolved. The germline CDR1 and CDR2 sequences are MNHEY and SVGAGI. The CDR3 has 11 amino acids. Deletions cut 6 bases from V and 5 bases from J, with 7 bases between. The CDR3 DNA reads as TGTGCCAGCAGCTCCTTTTATGGCTACACCTTC. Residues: CASSSFYGYTF.

The CDR3 sequence: CASRRLAGGAYEQYF. In nucleotides, the CDR3 is TGCGCCAGCAGAAGACTAGCGGGGGGAGCCTACGAGCAGTACTTC. The rearrangement joins TRBV10-2 to TRBJ2-7; 13 bases are shared with TRBD2. V was clipped by 6 bases and J by 2 bases; unmatched bases: 4. The germline V gene encodes CDR1 WSHSY and CDR2 SAAADI. This CDR3 is built from 15 residues.

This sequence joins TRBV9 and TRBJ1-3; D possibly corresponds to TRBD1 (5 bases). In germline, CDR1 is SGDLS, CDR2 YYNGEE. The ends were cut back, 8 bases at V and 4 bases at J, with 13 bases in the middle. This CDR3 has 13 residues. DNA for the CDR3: TGTGCCAGTTGTGAGGGGCCCGGAAACACCATATATTTT. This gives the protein CASCEGPGNTIYF.

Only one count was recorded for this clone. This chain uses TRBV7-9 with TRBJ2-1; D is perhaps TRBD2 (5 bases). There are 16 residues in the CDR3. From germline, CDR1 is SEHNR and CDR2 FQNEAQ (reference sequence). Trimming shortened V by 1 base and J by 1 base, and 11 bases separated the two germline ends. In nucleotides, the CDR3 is TGTGCCAGCAGCTTAGGGACCGGACTTTCCTACAATGAGCAGTTCTTC. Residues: CASSLGTGLSYNEQFF.